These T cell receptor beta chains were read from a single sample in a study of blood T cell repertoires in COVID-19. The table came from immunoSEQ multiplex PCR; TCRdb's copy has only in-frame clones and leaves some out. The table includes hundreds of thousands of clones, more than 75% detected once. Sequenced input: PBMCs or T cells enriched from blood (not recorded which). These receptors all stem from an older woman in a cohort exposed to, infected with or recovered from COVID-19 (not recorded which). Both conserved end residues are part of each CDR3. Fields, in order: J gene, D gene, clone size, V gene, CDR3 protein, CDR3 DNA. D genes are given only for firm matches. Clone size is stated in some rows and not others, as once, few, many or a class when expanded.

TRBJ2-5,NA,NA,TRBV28,CASSLAGGQETQYF,TGTGCCAGCAGTTTAGCAGGTGGACAAGAGACCCAGTACTTC
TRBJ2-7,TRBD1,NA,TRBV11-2,CASSLVRQGAKYEQYF,TGTGCCAGCAGCTTAGTCCGCCAGGGGGCAAAGTACGAGCAGTACTTC
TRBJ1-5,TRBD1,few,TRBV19,CASSADRGRGNQPQHF,TGTGCCAGTAGTGCTGACAGGGGAAGAGGAAATCAGCCCCAGCATTTT
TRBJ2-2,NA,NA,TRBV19,CASRSGGSSTGELFF,TGTGCCAGTAGGTCCGGCGGGTCGAGCACCGGGGAGCTGTTTTTT
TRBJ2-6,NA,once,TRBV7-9,CASSPKSLLVGANVLTF,TGTGCCAGCAGCCCCAAGAGCCTTTTGGTGGGGGCCAACGTCCTGACTTTC
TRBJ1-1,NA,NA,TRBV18,CASSPELLRTESGREENTEAFF,TGTGCCAGCTCACCAGAACTATTGCGGACGGAGTCAGGGCGAGAAGAGAACACTGAAGCTTTCTTT
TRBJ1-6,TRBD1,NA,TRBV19,CASSILDRANSPLHF,TGTGCCAGTAGTATATTGGACAGGGCGAATTCACCCCTCCACTTT
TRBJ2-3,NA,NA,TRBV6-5,CASGLSGTDTQYF,TGTGCCAGCGGTCTATCGGGCACAGATACGCAGTATTTT
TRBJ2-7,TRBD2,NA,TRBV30,CAWGLAGGEEQYF,TGTGCCTGGGGACTAGCGGGAGGGGAGGAGCAGTACTTC
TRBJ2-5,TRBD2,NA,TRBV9,CASSVSTSGSGRETQYF,TGTGCCAGCAGCGTCTCCACTAGCGGGAGTGGCCGGGAGACCCAGTACTTC
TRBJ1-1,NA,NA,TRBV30,CASQRAGKNTEAFF,TGTGCCTCCCAGAGGGCGGGTAAGAACACTGAAGCTTTCTTT
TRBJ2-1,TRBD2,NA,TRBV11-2,CASSYPGAGAGQFF,TGTGCCAGCAGCTACCCCGGGGCGGGAGCGGGGCAGTTCTTC
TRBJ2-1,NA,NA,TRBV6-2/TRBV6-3,CASSYAGQKSYNEQFF,TGTGCCAGCAGTTACGCGGGACAGAAATCCTACAATGAGCAGTTCTTC
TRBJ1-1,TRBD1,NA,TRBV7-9,CASSLGQGGPRGAEAFF,TGTGCCAGCAGCTTGGGACAGGGTGGGCCCCGGGGCGCTGAAGCTTTCTTT
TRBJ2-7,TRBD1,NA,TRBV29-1,CSGQGTYEQYF,TGCAGCGGACAGGGGACGTACGAGCAGTACTTC
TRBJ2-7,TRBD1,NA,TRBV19,CASSIRTGRNEQYF,TGTGCCAGTAGTATACGGACAGGGAGGAACGAGCAGTACTTC
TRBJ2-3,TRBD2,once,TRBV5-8,CASSRGAGGGQDTQYF,TGTGCCAGCAGCCGCGGAGCGGGAGGCGGGCAGGATACGCAGTATTTT
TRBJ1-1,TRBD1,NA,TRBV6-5,CASSWTGQGITEAFF,TGTGCCAGCAGCTGGACTGGACAGGGGATCACTGAAGCTTTCTTT
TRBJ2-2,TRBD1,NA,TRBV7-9,CASSYQGEDTGELFF,TGTGCCAGCAGTTACCAGGGGGAAGACACCGGGGAGCTGTTTTTT
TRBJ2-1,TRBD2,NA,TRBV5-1,CASRVASGSYNEQFF,TGCGCCAGCCGAGTGGCTAGCGGGAGCTACAATGAGCAGTTCTTC
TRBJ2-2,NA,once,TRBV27,CASGEGDPGELFF,TGTGCCAGCGGTGAGGGGGATCCCGGGGAGCTGTTTTTT
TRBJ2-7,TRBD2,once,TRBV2,CASRLAGEEQYF,TGTGCCAGCAGACTAGCGGGGGAAGAGCAGTACTTC
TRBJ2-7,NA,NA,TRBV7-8,CASSRGGRRRYEQYF,TGTGCCAGCAGCCGAGGGGGGAGGCGGAGGTACGAGCAGTACTTC
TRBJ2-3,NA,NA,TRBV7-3,CASSLRVGAATDTQYF,TGTGCCAGCAGCTTAAGGGTGGGAGCCGCCACAGATACGCAGTATTTT
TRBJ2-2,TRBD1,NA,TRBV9,CASSLRGTENTGELFF,TGTGCCAGCAGCCTAAGAGGGACAGAGAACACCGGGGAGCTGTTTTTT
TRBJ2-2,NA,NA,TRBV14,CASSLRVAGELFF,TGTGCCAGCAGCCTTCGGGTCGCCGGGGAGCTGTTTTTT
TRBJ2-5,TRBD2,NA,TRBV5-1,CASSFIAGGPQETQYF,TGCGCCAGCAGCTTTATCGCGGGAGGACCCCAAGAGACCCAGTACTTC
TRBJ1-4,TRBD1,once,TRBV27,CASSLGQGADEKLFF,TGTGCCAGCAGTTTAGGACAGGGGGCGGATGAAAAACTGTTTTTT
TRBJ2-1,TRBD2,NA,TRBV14,CASSQEASGYNEQFF,TGTGCCAGCAGCCAAGAGGCTAGCGGTTACAATGAGCAGTTCTTC
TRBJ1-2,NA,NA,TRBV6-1,CASSELGQVDGYTF,TGTGCCAGCAGTGAACTGGGGCAGGTGGATGGCTACACCTTC
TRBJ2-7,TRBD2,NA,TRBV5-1,CASSLAREGRYEQYF,TGCGCCAGCAGCTTGGCGAGGGAGGGCCGCTACGAGCAGTACTTC
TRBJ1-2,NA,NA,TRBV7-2,CASSISDSPNYGYTF,TGTGCCAGCAGCATTTCCGACAGCCCTAACTATGGCTACACCTTC
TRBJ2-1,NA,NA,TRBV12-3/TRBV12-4,CASSLAGVEQFF,TGTGCCAGCAGTTTAGCAGGAGTAGAGCAGTTCTTC
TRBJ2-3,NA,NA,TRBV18,CASSPPSTDTQYF,TGTGCCAGCTCACCTCCTAGCACAGATACGCAGTATTTT
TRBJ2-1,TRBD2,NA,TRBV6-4,CASSDGTSGNNEQFF,TGTGCCAGCAGCGACGGGACTAGCGGGAACAATGAGCAGTTCTTC
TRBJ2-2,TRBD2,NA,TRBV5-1,CASGLAGVPRELFF,TGCGCCAGCGGGCTAGCGGGAGTTCCAAGGGAGCTGTTTTTT
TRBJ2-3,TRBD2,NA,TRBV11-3,CASSRRTSGVTDTQYF,TGTGCCAGCAGCCGCCGGACTAGCGGGGTCACAGATACGCAGTATTTT
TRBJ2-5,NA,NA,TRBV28,CASSLWDSWVETQYF,TGTGCCAGCAGTTTATGGGACTCGTGGGTAGAGACCCAGTACTTC
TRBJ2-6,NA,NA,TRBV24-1,CATSDPPGLTHSGANVLTF,TGTGCCACCAGTGATCCCCCGGGACTCACGCACTCTGGGGCCAACGTCCTGACTTTC
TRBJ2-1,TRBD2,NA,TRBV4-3,CASSQEGSGTYNEQFF,TGCGCCAGCAGCCAAGAAGGGAGCGGGACCTACAATGAGCAGTTCTTC
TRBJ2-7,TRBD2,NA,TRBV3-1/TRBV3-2,CASSQRSGTHEQYF,TGTGCCAGCAGCCAACGTAGCGGGACCCACGAGCAGTACTTC
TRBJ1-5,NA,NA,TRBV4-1,CASSFRVINQPQHF,TGCGCCAGCAGCTTCCGGGTTATCAATCAGCCCCAGCATTTT
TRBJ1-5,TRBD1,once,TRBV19,CASRRDRGGNQPQHF,TGTGCCAGTAGACGTGACAGGGGGGGCAATCAGCCCCAGCATTTT
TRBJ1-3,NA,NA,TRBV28,CASSSRHLSGNTIYF,TGTGCCAGCAGTTCCCGACACCTCTCTGGAAACACCATATATTTT
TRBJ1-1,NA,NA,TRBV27,CASSFVGQGTEAFF,TGTGCCAGCAGTTTTGTAGGGCAGGGCACTGAAGCTTTCTTT
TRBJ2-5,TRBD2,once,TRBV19,CASSIWAGGEETQYF,TGTGCCAGTAGTATCTGGGCGGGAGGGGAAGAGACCCAGTACTTC
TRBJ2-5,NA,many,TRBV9,CASSLSSAGETQYF,TGTGCCAGCAGCCTCTCCAGCGCCGGGGAGACCCAGTACTTC
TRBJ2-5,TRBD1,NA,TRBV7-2,CASSPRQGSYETQYF,TGTGCCAGCAGCCCTAGACAGGGATCGTACGAGACCCAGTACTTC
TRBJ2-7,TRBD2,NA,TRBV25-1,CASLPRVCLADYEQYF,TGTGCCAGTCTCCCCCGAGTGTGCCTAGCGGACTACGAGCAGTACTTC
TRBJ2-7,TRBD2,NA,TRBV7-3,CASSQTGTSGIYEQYF,TGTGCCAGCAGCCAGACTGGGACTAGCGGGATTTACGAGCAGTACTTC
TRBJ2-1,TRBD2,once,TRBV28,CASSLGLAVRYNEQFF,TGTGCCAGCAGCCTGGGACTAGCGGTAAGATACAATGAGCAGTTCTTC